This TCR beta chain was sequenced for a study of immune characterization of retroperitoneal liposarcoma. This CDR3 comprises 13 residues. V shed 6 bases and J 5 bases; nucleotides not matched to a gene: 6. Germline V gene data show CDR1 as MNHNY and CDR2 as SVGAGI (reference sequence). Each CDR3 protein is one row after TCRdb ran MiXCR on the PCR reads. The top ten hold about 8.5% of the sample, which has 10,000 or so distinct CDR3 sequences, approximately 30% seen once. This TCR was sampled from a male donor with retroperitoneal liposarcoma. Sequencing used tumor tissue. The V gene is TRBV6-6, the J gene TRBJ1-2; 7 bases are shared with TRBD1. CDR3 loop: CASRSGQEYGYTF. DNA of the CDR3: TGTGCCAGCAGGTCAGGACAGGAATATGGCTACACCTTC.